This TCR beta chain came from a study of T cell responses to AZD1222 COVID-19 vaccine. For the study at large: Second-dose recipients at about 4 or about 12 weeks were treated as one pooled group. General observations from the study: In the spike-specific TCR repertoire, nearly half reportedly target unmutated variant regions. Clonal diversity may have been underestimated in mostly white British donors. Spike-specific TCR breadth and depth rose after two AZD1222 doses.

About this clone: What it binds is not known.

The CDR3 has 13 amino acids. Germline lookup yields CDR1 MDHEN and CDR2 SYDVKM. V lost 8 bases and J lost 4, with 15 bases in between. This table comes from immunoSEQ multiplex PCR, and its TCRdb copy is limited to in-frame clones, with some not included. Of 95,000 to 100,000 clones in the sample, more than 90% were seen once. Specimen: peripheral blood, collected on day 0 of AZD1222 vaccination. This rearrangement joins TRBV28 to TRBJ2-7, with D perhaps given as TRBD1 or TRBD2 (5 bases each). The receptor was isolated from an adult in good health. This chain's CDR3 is CASGSRGRYEQYF. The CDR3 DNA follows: TGTGCCAGCGGGTCGAGGGGAAGGTACGAGCAGTACTTC. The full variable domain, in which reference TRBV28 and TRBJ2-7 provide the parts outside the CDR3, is DVKVTQSSRYLVKRTGEKVFLECVQDMDHENMFWYRQDPGLGLRLIYFSYDVKMKEKGDIPEGYSVSREKKERFSLILESASTNQTSMYLCASGSRGRYEQYFGPGTRLTVT.